The T cell receptor (beta chain) under discussion was sequenced for a study of OX40 agonist ivuxolimab in advanced cancers. Across the whole study: Every 2 weeks, patients received ivuxolimab intravenously, dosed at 0.01 to 10 mg/kg. Head and neck, renal cell, melanoma or hepatocellular carcinoma were the cancers that dose-escalation patients had.

The table lists this clone with a count of one. As yet, its antigen is unknown. In the same sample, other DNA sequences code for this CDR3. Measured with immunoSEQ multiplex PCR; TCRdb has only the in-frame clones, and not every one. The sample contains around 60,000 clones, about 90% of which appear only once. Deletions cut 3 bases from V and 0 bases from J, with 3 bases between. CDR1 is LNHDA and CDR2 is SQIVND in the germline V gene (reference sequence). This CDR3 region has 13 residues. Study outcomes and limitations: More expanded clones were found, on average, in CD8+ than in CD4+ T cells.

The TCR was taken from an adult with an advanced solid tumor such as melanoma, head and neck, liver or kidney cancer. Sequencing was performed on CD4+ or CD8+ T cells sorted from blood, taken in a trial of the OX40 agonist ivuxolimab. The rearrangement uses TRBV19 and TRBJ1-5; no firm D call. The DNA for the CDR3 is TGTGCCAGTAGTATCAGTAGCAATCAGCCCCAGCATTTT. Protein product: CASSISSNQPQHF.